This passage covers 26 T cell receptor beta chains from one sample sequenced in a study of CD8 T cells in Susac syndrome (dated by TCRdb to between 2017 and 2020). The library was produced with the immunoSEQ multiplex PCR assay. RNA was extracted using the RNeasy kit, and about 0.5 to 1 microgram was reverse transcribed with random hexamers. TCRdb passed the public sequencing reads through fastp at Q25 and MiXCR, retaining productive beta sequences. Rows are unified per CDR3 protein, each entry keeping the most common DNA and genes. This sample is represented by around 190,000 distinct CDR3 sequences; 90% to 95% of them were singletons. The top ten clonotypes cover 0.15% to 0.2% of the sample. Material for sequencing was CD8+ T cells from PBMCs. All receptors come from a human donor with multiple sclerosis.

The CDR3 region has the DNA TGCGCCAGCAGCCACAGTCGACGGGACTCCCAAGAGACCCAGTACTTC. It specifies CASSHSRRDSQETQYF. The genes are TRBV4-1 and TRBJ2-5; possibly TRBD2 for D (6 bases). Germline CDR1 and CDR2: MGHRA and YSYEKL. The V gene lost 3 bases and the J gene lost 1 base, with 15 bases spanning the gap. The CDR3 is 16 amino acids.

The chain uses TRBV5-1 and TRBJ2-1; 7 positions match TRBD2. The J segment lost 9 bases and the V segment lost 0 bases, leaving 18 bases of the junction unmatched. Germline V gene sequence: CDR1 SGHRS, CDR2 YFSETQ. The CDR3 is 18 amino acids. This chain's CDR3 is CASSLDGGGPPLTGEQFF. The CDR3 DNA sequence: TGCGCCAGCAGCTTGGATGGGGGAGGGCCCCCACTTACCGGTGAGCAGTTCTTC.

The V and J genes are TRBV7-6 and TRBJ1-2; D might be TRBD1 (6 bases). In germline, CDR1 is SGHVS, CDR2 FNYEAQ. Trimming removed 5 bases at V and 4 bases at J, with 20 bases between. The CDR3 consists of 16 residues. The CDR3 reads CASSQREGGDAYGYTF. The CDR3 bases are TGTGCCAGCAGCCAAAGGGAGGGGGGAGACGCCTATGGCTACACCTTC. The full variable domain, its missing parts supplied by reference TRBV7-6 and TRBJ1-2, is GAGVSQSPRYKVTKRGQDVALRCDPISGHVSLYWYRQALGQGPEFLTYFNYEAQQDKSGLPNDRFSAERPEGSISTLTIQRTEQRDSAMYRCASSQREGGDAYGYTFGSGTRLTVV.

The V gene is TRBV5-1, the J gene TRBJ2-5; a weak D match, TRBD1 (5 bases). Deletions cut 2 bases from V and 1 base from J, with 15 bases between. The V gene's germline CDR1 is SGHRS and CDR2 YFSETQ. This CDR3 spans 16 amino acids. CDR3 amino acids: CASSFYPATGQETQYF. The CDR3 DNA is TGCGCCAGCAGCTTCTATCCGGCCACAGGCCAAGAGACCCAGTACTTC.

The CDR3 DNA sequence: TGTGCCACCAGCAGAGATCAGGGCTTTCCTGAAGCTTTCTTT. Residues: CATSRDQGFPEAFF. The rearrangement links TRBV15 to TRBJ1-1, with D possibly TRBD1 on 5 matching bases. Germline values: CDR1 LNHNV, CDR2 YYDKDF (reference sequence). The CDR3 sequence is 14 residues long. V lost 0 bases, J lost 6 bases, and 11 bases lay in between.

This clonotype was recorded once. The chain has TRBV19 and TRBJ2-1; a weak D match, TRBD2 (5 bases). The CDR3 length is 15 residues. Trimming cost V 3 bases and J 7 bases, with 16 bases left between them. From germline, CDR1 is LNHDA and CDR2 SQIVND (reference sequence). Here the CDR3 reads CASSIEAGGPNEQFF. The CDR3 DNA follows: TGTGCCAGTAGTATTGAGGCCGGCGGGCCAAATGAGCAGTTCTTC.

This rearrangement joins TRBV4-1 to TRBJ2-1; 7 bases are shared with TRBD2. Trimming removed 4 bases from V and 1 base from J; junction bases left unmatched: 7. Looked up from germline, CDR1 is MGHRA and CDR2 is YSYEKL. There are 16 residues in the CDR3. CDR3 nucleotides: TGCGCCAGCAGCCCCTCTGTCGGGAGGTCCTACAATGAGCAGTTCTTC. Its protein is CASSPSVGRSYNEQFF.

The rearrangement links TRBV25-1 to TRBJ1-6; no clear D. Trimming left V 2 bases short and J 7 bases short, with 18 bases between. The CDR3 length is 17 residues. Germline loops: CDR1 MGHDK, CDR2 SYGVNS. The CDR3 reads CASSEMTVGRTNSPLHF. In nucleotides, the CDR3 is TGTGCCAGCAGTGAAATGACCGTAGGACGGACCAATTCACCCCTCCACTTT.

The V and J genes are TRBV15 and TRBJ2-7, with 9 positions matching TRBD1. Trimming at V came to 5 bases and at J to 4 bases, leaving 12 bases not matched to a gene. This CDR3 spans 16 amino acids. The V gene's germline CDR1 is LNHNV and CDR2 YYDKDF (reference sequence). DNA for the CDR3: TGTGCCACCAGCGGAGGGTTGGGGACAGGGCCTTACGAGCAGTACTTC. It is translated as CATSGGLGTGPYEQYF.

The CDR3 is CASSLELLAETQYF. CDR3 bases: TGCGCCAGCAGCTTGGAACTCCTTGCGGAGACCCAGTACTTC. The chain couples TRBV5-1 to TRBJ2-5; D not certain. There are 14 residues in the CDR3. Trimming shortened V by 0 bases and J by 5 bases, and 11 bases separated the two germline ends. CDR1 and CDR2 (germline): SGHRS, YFSETQ.

This rearrangement joins TRBV4-1 to TRBJ1-1; D remains unclear. This CDR3 contains 14 residues. Germline V CDR1 and CDR2: MGHRA, YSYEKL. V lost 1 base, J lost 1 base, and 7 bases lay in between. The CDR3 nucleotides read TGCGCCAGCAGCCAAGTAGACACGAACACTGAAGCTTTCTTT. Its translation is CASSQVDTNTEAFF.

This chain connects TRBV27 to TRBJ2-1, with TRBD1 matching 11 bases. Germline loops: CDR1 MNHEY, CDR2 SMNVEV (reference sequence). CDR3 length: 15 amino acids. After removal of 5 bases from V and 7 bases from J, the junction contained 7 bases not matched to a gene. CDR3 amino acids: CASSLGTGGWNEQFF. CDR3 sequence (DNA): TGTGCCAGCAGTCTCGGGACAGGGGGTTGGAATGAGCAGTTCTTC.

V is TRBV7-9 and J is TRBJ2-1; D is uncertain. The CDR3 covers 14 residues. Germline lookup yields CDR1 SEHNR and CDR2 FQNEAQ (reference sequence). Trimming removed 5 bases from V and 8 bases from J, with 16 bases in between. CDR3: CASSPESQNYEQFF. The CDR3 bases are TGTGCCAGCAGCCCAGAATCGCAGAATTATGAGCAGTTCTTC.

CDR3 in amino acids: CASSVGGTVMNTEAFF. The CDR3 DNA sequence: TGTGCCAGCAGCGTAGGGGGGACGGTAATGAACACTGAAGCTTTCTTT. The chain is built from TRBV9 and TRBJ1-1; D may be TRBD1 (5 bases). There are 16 residues in the CDR3. The V gene's germline CDR1 is SGDLS and CDR2 YYNGEE. V was cut by 0 bases and J by 0 bases, with 12 bases left in between.

The chain is built from TRBV29-1 and TRBJ1-1; perhaps TRBD1 as D (6 bases). Trimming took off 0 bases at V and 12 bases at J, with 20 bases between the two ends. Germline values: CDR1 SQVTM, CDR2 ANQGSEA. CDR3 length: 14 residues. The chain's CDR3 is CSVEDQWGQFESFF. The CDR3 DNA reads as TGCAGCGTTGAAGATCAATGGGGACAATTCGAGTCTTTCTTT.

The chain joins TRBV15 to TRBJ1-1; no firm D call. CDR3 length: 14 residues. Trimming took off 5 bases at V and 4 bases at J, with 14 bases between the two ends. The germline V gene has CDR1 LNHNV and CDR2 YYDKDF (reference sequence). The CDR3 region is CATSGVLIGTEAFF. As DNA, the CDR3 is TGTGCCACCAGCGGGGTCTTGATCGGCACTGAAGCTTTCTTT. Using reference TRBV15 and TRBJ1-1 for the parts outside the CDR3, the full variable domain is DAMVIQNPRYQVTQFGKPVTLSCSQTLNHNVMYWYQQKSSQAPKLLFHYYDKDFNNEADTPDNFQSRRPNTSFCFLDIRSPGLGDTAMYLCATSGVLIGTEAFFGQGTRLTVV.

V and J are TRBV4-1 and TRBJ2-7; no reliable D call. CDR1 MGHRA and CDR2 YSYEKL come from the germline V gene. The CDR3 runs 14 residues. Trimming stripped 1 base from V and 0 bases from J, with 7 bases between. The CDR3 reads CASSQGPDSYEQYF. In DNA form, the CDR3 reads TGCGCCAGCAGCCAAGGGCCGGACTCCTACGAGCAGTACTTC.

This rearrangement joins TRBV19 to TRBJ2-1; 7 bases agree with TRBD1. Unmatched junction bases numbered 6, after V lost 6 bases and J lost 1 base. CDR1 and CDR2 from the germline V gene are LNHDA and SQIVND (reference sequence). This CDR3 comprises 15 residues. The CDR3 DNA follows: TGTGCCAGTAGCTTCGACAGGGAATCCTACAATGAGCAGTTCTTC. Its translation: CASSFDRESYNEQFF.

The J gene is TRBJ2-7, the V gene TRBV12-3 or TRBV12-4; 7 bases map to TRBD1. This CDR3 region has 14 residues. V lost 3 bases, J lost 2 bases, and 4 bases stayed unmatched. CDR3 in amino acids: CASSFRDSPYEQYF. CDR3 nucleotide sequence: TGTGCCAGCAGTTTTCGGGACAGCCCCTACGAGCAGTACTTC.

The CDR3 region has the DNA TGCAGTGCTAGGATCACGGAGGGGGCGTTGGAGACCCAGTACTTC. It translates to CSARITEGALETQYF. The V gene is TRBV20-1, the J gene TRBJ2-5; tentative D call: TRBD1 (7 bases). V lost 3 bases, J lost 5 bases, and 19 bases lay in between. From germline, CDR1 is DFQATT and CDR2 SNEGSKA (reference sequence). This CDR3 has 15 amino acids.

This rearrangement joins TRBV9 to TRBJ2-1; tentatively, D is TRBD1 (5 bases). The CDR3 contains 15 residues. Between the trimmed V and J ends, which lost 3 bases and 6 bases, there was a span of 16 bases. Germline CDR1 is SGDLS and CDR2 is YYNGEE. CDR3: CASSATVAPFNEQFF. The DNA for the CDR3 is TGTGCCAGCAGCGCGACAGTCGCCCCCTTCAATGAGCAGTTCTTC.

The CDR3 region has the DNA TGTGCCTGGACCCGGACAGGGGGCAATCAGCCCCAGCATTTT. This translates into CAWTRTGGNQPQHF. The rearrangement uses TRBV30 and TRBJ1-5; TRBD1 matches 9 bases. V lost 4 bases to trimming and J lost 2 bases; unmatched junction nucleotides: 3. Germline values: CDR1 GTSNPN, CDR2 SVGIG (reference sequence). This CDR3 is 14 amino acids long.

The chain is built from TRBV3-1 and TRBJ2-3; 7 bases map to TRBD2. The germline CDR1 and CDR2 sequences are LGHDT and YNNKEL (reference sequence). The ends lost 4 bases at V and 2 bases at J; junction bases unmatched: 15. The CDR3 consists of 18 residues. The CDR3 spells CASSPGPASGIFTDTQYF. CDR3 coding DNA: TGTGCCAGCAGCCCCGGACCCGCCAGCGGGATCTTCACAGATACGCAGTATTTT.

The chain combines TRBV4-1 with TRBJ1-6; no clear D gene. The V gene's germline CDR1 is MGHRA and CDR2 YSYEKL. V dropped 5 bases and J dropped 0 bases, with 11 bases sitting between them. The CDR3 is made up of 16 amino acids. CDR3 DNA: TGCGCCAGCAGCGTTGCAGAAAGCTCCTATAATTCACCCCTCCACTTT. Amino acids: CASSVAESSYNSPLHF.

The rearrangement links TRBV9 to TRBJ1-6; the D gene is possibly TRBD1 (5 bases). V lost 3 bases and J lost 4, with 8 bases in between. This CDR3 contains 14 residues. Germline V gene sequence: CDR1 SGDLS, CDR2 YYNGEE. CDR3 loop: CASSDGGYNSPLHF. In DNA, the CDR3 is TGTGCCAGCAGCGACGGGGGTTATAATTCACCCCTCCACTTT.

The genes are TRBV20-1 and TRBJ2-7, with 12 positions matching TRBD2. CDR3 size: 16 residues. In germline, CDR1 is DFQATT, CDR2 SNEGSKA (reference sequence). After removal of 2 bases from V and 3 bases from J, the junction contained 8 bases not matched to a gene. As DNA, the CDR3 is TGCAGTGCTAGACCCAGCCTAGCGGGAGGGCTCTACGAGCAGTACTTC. Translated: CSARPSLAGGLYEQYF.